These 23 T cell receptor beta chains were all obtained from the same sample, sequenced in a study of vaccination and CD4 T cells after COVID-19 (dated by TCRdb to the early 2020s). The treatment or condition label, read with the paper, signifies: approximately 10-day PBMC culture with coronavirus spike peptide pools or control peptides (ViraFEST assay). CD4+ T cells from unexposed donors were collected before the COVID-19 pandemic (2011-2018). Library creation used PCR. The instrument given in TCRdb is Illumina iSeq 100. TCR sequencing of DNA from cultured CD4+ T cells used the Oncomine TCR Beta short-read assay at the Johns Hopkins FTIC core. TCRdb trimmed the raw reads at Q25, called clones with MiXCR and kept productive beta chains. Each CDR3 protein appears once, grouped with its most common genes and DNA. A total of 3,500 to 5,000 distinct CDR3 sequences appear in this sample, 63% of them only once. The ten largest make up roughly 31% of the sample.

Their target antigens are unknown. The sequenced sample consisted of CD4+ T cells from blood, cultured in vitro. These receptors all stem from a human donor in good health.

The chain couples TRBV15 to TRBJ1-1; D perhaps matches TRBD1 (6 bases). CDR3 length: 15 amino acids. The V gene lost 0 bases and the J gene lost 5 bases, with 13 bases spanning the gap. CDR1 LNHNV and CDR2 YYDKDF come from the germline V gene (reference sequence). As DNA, the CDR3 is TGTGCCACCAGCAGAGAACAGGGTGGTCGAACTGAAGCTTTCTTT. This translates into CATSREQGGRTEAFF.

Only a few counts were recorded for this clonotype. The chain combines TRBV19 with TRBJ2-3; 8 bases match TRBD2. The CDR3 has 15 residues. Looked up from germline, CDR1 is LNHDA and CDR2 is SQIVND (reference sequence). Losses at the gene ends were 6 bases for V and 2 bases for J; bases not matched to a gene: 7. The CDR3 loop reads CASSLRTSNTDTQYF. The CDR3 nucleotides read TGTGCCAGTAGCCTAAGGACTAGCAACACAGATACGCAGTATTTT. The full variable domain, in which reference TRBV19 and TRBJ2-3 provide the parts outside the CDR3, is DGGITQSPKYLFRKEGQNVTLSCEQNLNHDAMYWYRQDPGQGLRLIYYSQIVNDFQKGDIAEGYSVSREKKESFPLTVTSAQKNPTAFYLCASSLRTSNTDTQYFGPGTRLTVL.

This chain connects TRBV6-2 or TRBV6-3 to TRBJ1-1, with a tentative D call TRBD1 (6 bases). CDR3 length: 15 amino acids. Trimming left V 1 base short and J 8 bases short, with 17 bases between. CDR1 is MNHEY and CDR2 is SVGEGT in the germline V gene. CDR3 DNA: TGTGCCAGCAGTTACTACTCTTTCGGGGGCACGGAAGCTTTCTTT. This encodes CASSYYSFGGTEAFF.

V gene TRBV20-1 combines with J gene TRBJ2-7, with TRBD2 matching over 12 bases. The CDR3 is 14 amino acids. Per germline, CDR1 DFQATT and CDR2 SNEGSKA (reference sequence). Unmatched junction bases numbered 7, after V lost 6 bases and J lost 4 bases. The CDR3 coding sequence is TGCAGTGCCAAACTAGCGGGAGGACTATACGAGCAGTACTTC. Amino acids: CSAKLAGGLYEQYF.

The chain carries TRBV7-2 and TRBJ1-2, with D perhaps TRBD1 (5 bases). The V end lost 5 bases, the J end lost 8 bases, and 18 bases lay between the germline ends. The CDR3 is 14 residues long. CDR1 and CDR2 (germline): SGHTA, FQGNSA. This CDR3 reads CASSTPQGVWGYTF. DNA for the CDR3: TGTGCCAGCAGCACCCCCCAGGGAGTTTGGGGCTACACCTTC.

This chain uses TRBV5-6 with TRBJ1-2; 8 bases match TRBD1. Trimming removed 4 bases from V and 7 bases from J; junction bases left unmatched: 9. Germline V gives CDR1 SGHDT, CDR2 YYEEEE. The CDR3 is 14 amino acids. CDR3 protein: CASSLRAGGLGYTF. Written as DNA, the CDR3 is TGTGCCAGCAGCCTACGCGCAGGGGGCCTTGGCTACACCTTC.

The chain recombines TRBV6-5 with TRBJ2-1; D gene ambiguous. This CDR3 spans 14 amino acids. The germline CDR1 and CDR2 sequences are MNHEY and SVGAGI. V was clipped by 3 bases and J by 9 bases, with 15 bases between them. The CDR3 sequence: CASSYDLAATEQFF. The DNA of the CDR3 is TGTGCCAGCAGTTATGACCTTGCAGCGACTGAGCAGTTCTTC.

V gene TRBV29-1 combines with J gene TRBJ1-5; 7 bases map to TRBD1. Germline CDR1 and CDR2: SQVTM and ANQGSEA. CDR3 length: 13 amino acids. The junction had 6 bases not matched to a gene; V was cut back by 6 bases and J by 4 bases. The CDR3 bases are TGCAGCGTGTCCATACAGGGGAATCAGCCCCAGCATTTT. As protein: CSVSIQGNQPQHF.

This clonotype was counted only a few times. This chain joins TRBV10-2 and TRBJ2-1; D remains ambiguous. The V gene's germline CDR1 is WSHSY and CDR2 SAAADI. The CDR3 covers 14 residues. V shed 4 bases and J shed 2 bases, with 9 bases lying between them. CDR3 in DNA: TGCGCCAGCAGTGTGTCAACCACCTACAATGAGCAGTTCTTC. As protein: CASSVSTTYNEQFF.

The rearrangement links TRBV20-1 to TRBJ2-1; D may be TRBD2 (6 bases). Germline values: CDR1 DFQATT, CDR2 SNEGSKA (reference sequence). Deletions cut 5 bases from V and 1 base from J, with 12 bases between. The CDR3 has 14 residues. The CDR3 coding sequence is TGCAGTGCTGGGCGGGATCTGTCCTACAATGAGCAGTTCTTC. Its protein product is CSAGRDLSYNEQFF.

The chain employs TRBV21-1 and TRBJ1-1; the table names TRBD1, a call not compared with the DNA. TRBV21-1 is labeled a pseudogene. The CDR3 has 17 residues. As DNA, the CDR3 is TGTGCCAGTCCGCGACGTTTCTCGGGACAGGGGAACACTGAAGCTTTCTTT. Translated: CASPRRFSGQGNTEAFF.

The genes are TRBV15 and TRBJ2-2, with 9 bases that match TRBD1. The V and J ends lost 0 bases and 4 bases, in that order; junction bases with no gene match: 0. The CDR3 totals 15 residues. The germline CDR1 and CDR2 sequences are LNHNV and YYDKDF (reference sequence). CDR3 DNA: TGTGCCACCAGCAGAGAGACAGGGGGCACCGGGGAGCTGTTTTTT. Residues: CATSRETGGTGELFF.

The rearrangement links TRBV7-8 to TRBJ2-2, with D perhaps TRBD1 (5 bases). CDR3 size: 14 residues. Looked up from germline, CDR1 is SGHVS and CDR2 is FQNEAQ. Trimming cost V 1 base and J 6 bases, with 9 bases left between them. The CDR3 protein is CASSLETVSGELFF. The CDR3 DNA reads TGTGCCAGCAGCTTAGAGACAGTTTCCGGGGAGCTGTTTTTT.

A single count supports this clonotype. The genes are TRBV15 and TRBJ1-1, with a weak D call TRBD1 (5 bases). Germline assignment: CDR1 LNHNV and CDR2 YYDKDF (reference sequence). This CDR3 is built from 15 residues. The V end was cut by 4 bases, the J end by 1 base, with 13 bases between. DNA for the CDR3: TGTGCCACCAGCAATGTCGGGACGGGGAACACTGAAGCTTTCTTT. Translating gives CATSNVGTGNTEAFF.

The chain carries TRBV30 and TRBJ2-5; D may correspond to TRBD1 or TRBD2 (5 bases each). Trimming left V 2 bases short and J 0 bases short, with 13 bases between. Per germline, CDR1 GTSNPN and CDR2 SVGIG (reference sequence). The CDR3 contains 15 residues. The CDR3 loop reads CAWSRGRKNQETQYF. The CDR3, as DNA: TGTGCCTGGAGTCGGGGACGAAAAAACCAAGAGACCCAGTACTTC. The full variable domain, its missing parts supplied by reference TRBV30 and TRBJ2-5, is SQTIHQWPATLVQPVGSPLSLECTVEGTSNPNLYWYRQAAGRGLQLLFYSVGIGQISSEVPQNLSASRPQDRQFILSSKKLLLSDSGFYLCAWSRGRKNQETQYFGPGTRLLVL.

The V call is TRBV11-2, the J call TRBJ1-6; D is uncertain. The CDR3 totals 14 residues. Germline V gene sequence: CDR1 SGHAT, CDR2 FQNNGV. Trimming shortened V by 3 bases and J by 7 bases, and 10 bases separated the two germline ends. The DNA of the CDR3 is TGTGCCAGCAGCTTTGGTAGCCCCAATTCACCCCTCCACTTT. Translated, it gives CASSFGSPNSPLHF.

This clonotype was counted once. V usage is TRBV27 and J usage is TRBJ2-4; no reliable D call. V was cut by 5 bases and J by 0 bases, with 14 bases left in between. The CDR3 runs to 16 residues. Per the germline V gene, CDR1 is MNHEY and CDR2 is SMNVEV (reference sequence). CDR3 sequence (DNA): TGTGCCAGCAGTCCCTCGATTGGGGTAGCCAAAAACATTCAGTACTTC. It translates to CASSPSIGVAKNIQYF.

Only one count was recorded for this clonotype. The J gene is TRBJ2-5, the V gene TRBV7-2; D gene unclear. Germline loops: CDR1 SGHTA, CDR2 FQGNSA. The CDR3 runs 14 residues. V lost 1 base and J 4 bases, leaving 10 bases between the germline ends. CDR3 residues: CASSLGRRAETQYF. CDR3 nucleotide sequence: TGTGCCAGCAGCTTAGGTCGGAGAGCAGAGACCCAGTACTTC.

Written as DNA, the CDR3 is TGTGCCAGCAGTCAGACAGCCGGGAACACTGAAGCTTTCTTT. The encoded protein is CASSQTAGNTEAFF. The J gene is TRBJ1-1, the V gene TRBV3-1; a weak D match, TRBD1 (5 bases). CDR1 is LGHDT and CDR2 is YNNKEL in the germline V gene (reference sequence). The germline V and J ends were trimmed by 6 bases and 1 base, with 12 bases remaining between them. The CDR3 runs 14 residues.

This chain links TRBV20-1 with TRBJ2-7, with D possibly being TRBD2 (6 bases). Germline CDR1 DFQATT, CDR2 SNEGSKA (reference sequence). V was clipped by 6 bases and J by 7 bases, with 13 bases between them. The CDR3 runs 11 residues. The CDR3 region has the DNA TGCAGTGCGCCAGCGGGTGAGGAGCAGTACTTC. This sequence encodes CSAPAGEEQYF.

This sequence joins TRBV7-6 and TRBJ2-1; 7 nucleotides agree with TRBD2. Germline V CDR1 and CDR2: SGHVS, FNYEAQ. The CDR3 runs 15 residues. With V trimmed by 1 base and J by 5 bases, 5 bases remained unmatched. The DNA of the CDR3 is TGTGCCAGCAGCTTAGGCGGGAGTGCCCACAATGAGCAGTTCTTC. It yields the protein CASSLGGSAHNEQFF. Complete variable domain (other parts from reference TRBV7-6 and TRBJ2-1): GAGVSQSPRYKVTKRGQDVALRCDPISGHVSLYWYRQALGQGPEFLTYFNYEAQQDKSGLPNDRFSAERPEGSISTLTIQRTEQRDSAMYRCASSLGGSAHNEQFFGPGTRLTVL.

This clonotype was observed a handful of times. The V and J genes are TRBV7-9 and TRBJ1-2; a weak D match, TRBD1 (6 bases). Trimming stripped 1 base from V and 7 bases from J, with 19 bases between. The germline CDR1 and CDR2 sequences are SEHNR and FQNEAQ (reference sequence). The CDR3 consists of 16 residues. The CDR3 here is CASSLDGQGQTGGYTF. CDR3 nucleotide sequence: TGTGCCAGCAGCTTAGACGGACAAGGACAGACGGGTGGCTACACCTTC.

By frequency in the sample, this clonotype is medium-sized. The chain carries TRBV2 and TRBJ2-5; no clear D gene. The V and J ends lost 1 base and 5 bases respectively, with 5 bases between them. The CDR3 runs 12 residues. Germline CDR1 is SNHLY and CDR2 is FYNNEI. CDR3 DNA sequence: TGTGCCAGCAGTGAAGTAGCCGAGACCCAGTACTTC. Translating it yields CASSEVAETQYF.